This T cell receptor beta chain was sequenced in a study of T-cell reconstitution after alpha-beta-depleted transplantation in children (dated by TCRdb to the mid-2010s). Concerning the study at large: The study quantitatively tracked T-cell immune reconstitution after TCRalphabeta/CD19-depleted allogeneic hematopoietic cell transplantation in children using TCR repertoire profiling.

The method was PCR. Data came from an Illumina HiSeq 2500. To normalize quantification of the TCRbeta repertoire, the TCR libraries were built with molecular barcoding that relied on unique molecular identifiers. Through fastp at Q25 and MiXCR, TCRdb rebuilt clones from the public reads, retaining in-frame beta chains. Here each entry gathers all rows of one CDR3 protein and keeps the most common genes and DNA. This sample holds 530,000 or so distinct CDR3 sequences; 25% to 30% were observed only once. 35% to 40% of the sample belongs to the ten largest clones. Results and caveats for the whole study, not just this receptor: Hyperexpanded clone frequencies declined over subsequent months; after one year, T-cell counts and TCRbeta diversity were mostly attributed to newly produced T cells. About two months after transplant, the apparently early recovery of alphabetaT-cell counts reportedly depended on just several hundred clones that had expanded rapidly and came from non-depleted graft cells. In some patients, the high TCRbeta diversity seen at day 60 was put down to recipient T cells and intrathymic progenitors that had survived conditioning.

This clonotype has a handful of counts. No antigen is known for it. The sample holds no much larger clone one base away, and base qualities are not on file. The treatment or condition label, read with the paper, signifies: allogeneic hematopoietic cell transplantation with graft depleted of TCRalphabeta T cells and CD19 B cells. The transplant recipients were children given TCRalphabeta/CD19-depleted allogeneic hematopoietic cell grafts. From cysteine to phenylalanine, the CDR3 is 14 amino acids long. Only CDR3 DNA is held: 42 bases, read in frame from base 1. Deletion took 5 bases off V and 4 bases off J, with a span of 12 bases between the germline ends.

This receptor chain uses TRBV12-3 or TRBV12-4 and TRBJ1-5; the D gene is not confidently resolved. This TCR was sampled from a boy under two years old with Wiskott-Aldrich syndrome, due to receive a stem cell transplant. The sample here was PBMCs, taken before TCRalphabeta/CD19-depleted stem cell transplant. The DNA is TGTGCCAGCAGTCCTGCCGGGCGGAATCAGCCCCAGCATTTT. Its translation reads: CASSPAGRNQPQHF.